The clone carrying this T cell receptor beta chain was found a few times. Its antigen is still unknown. The record originates from a study of T cell repertoires in cytomegalovirus infection. Study information: Public TCR beta signature analysis indicated the presence of both CMV infection and matching HLA type. Findings and limits, study-wide: Carriers of CMV and the relevant HLA type were discriminated by public TCR beta frequency. Dominant in the ex vivo response were TCR beta clonotypes restricted by HLA-C and specific for CMV.

TCRdb re-derived calls from the reads in MiXCR, one entry per CDR3 protein. The sample shows 350,000 to 550,000 distinct CDR3 sequences, roughly 30% of them seen only once. The TCR sequence derives from a human donor in good health (CMV status not recorded). Some clones in this sample may be carry-over from other donors' samples. The sample comprised PBMCs.

The CDR3 nucleotides read TGTGCCAGCAGCACCAACAGGGGATATGCCTATGGCTACACCTTC. Protein sequence: CASSTNRGYAYGYTF. This sequence joins TRBV11-2 and TRBJ1-2; TRBD1 aligns across 7 bases. Germline CDR1 reads SGHAT; CDR2 reads FQNNGV. The ends lost 5 bases at V and 4 bases at J; junction bases unmatched: 10. The CDR3 contains 15 residues.